Below, 19 T cell receptor beta chains from the same sample are listed, as sequenced in a study of CD8 T cells in Susac syndrome. Reverse transcription used about 0.45 to 1 ug RNA and random hexamers. TCRdb processed the immunoSEQ multiplex PCR reads anew with MiXCR; each CDR3 protein has one entry. The data hold over 100,000 distinct CDR3 sequences, with 80% to 95% observed a single time. The sample was CD4+ T cells from PBMCs. Every receptor here comes from a human donor in good health.

This sequence joins TRBV20-1 and TRBJ1-4; tentatively, D is TRBD1 (5 bases). Germline lookup yields CDR1 DFQATT and CDR2 SNEGSKA (reference sequence). The V end lost 0 bases, the J end lost 10 bases, and 21 bases lay between the germline ends. The CDR3 loop spans 16 amino acids. The CDR3 is CSARDRARDSSGKLFF. CDR3 nucleotide sequence: TGCAGTGCTAGAGATCGAGCCAGGGACTCGTCGGGAAAACTGTTTTTT.

This clonotype was seen just once. The rearrangement uses TRBV4-3 and TRBJ1-4, with D uncertain. V lost 0 bases, J lost 4 bases, and 9 bases lay in between. Germline loops: CDR1 LGHNA, CDR2 YSLEER. The CDR3 sequence is 15 residues long. The CDR3 DNA reads TGCGCCAGCAGCCAAGATTGGGGAGATAATGAAAAACTGTTTTTT. Its protein product is CASSQDWGDNEKLFF.

This clonotype was seen just once. The V call is TRBV4-1, the J call TRBJ2-1, with D unresolved. The CDR3 runs 14 residues. The germline V gene has CDR1 MGHRA and CDR2 YSYEKL. V lost 0 bases and J lost 5, with 8 bases in between. The CDR3 sequence is CASSQDRVNNEQFF. The CDR3 DNA reads TGCGCCAGCAGCCAAGATCGGGTGAACAATGAGCAGTTCTTC.

This clonotype was seen a single time. The rearrangement uses TRBV29-1 and TRBJ1-2; 7 bases line up with TRBD1. Germline V gene lookup returns CDR1 SQVTM and CDR2 ANQGSEA. With 6 bases clipped from V and 0 bases from J, the junction kept 1 base outside the gene matches. The CDR3 loop spans 12 amino acids. CDR3 in DNA: TGCAGCGTGGGACAGTCTAACTATGGCTACACCTTC. Protein: CSVGQSNYGYTF.

The rearrangement uses TRBV11-2 and TRBJ2-1; either TRBD1 or TRBD2 may fit D (5 bases each). The ends were cut back, 1 base at V and 9 bases at J, with 28 bases in the middle. Per germline, CDR1 SGHAT and CDR2 FQNNGV. The CDR3 length is 19 residues. CDR3 sequence reads: CASSLGGPPAAKRMGEQFF. Written as DNA, the CDR3 is TGTGCCAGCAGCTTAGGGGGACCCCCGGCGGCCAAAAGGATGGGTGAGCAGTTCTTC.

V gene TRBV2 combines with J gene TRBJ2-2, with D perhaps matching TRBD1 or TRBD2 (5 bases each). The CDR3 consists of 15 residues. Between the trimmed V and J ends, which lost 4 bases and 3 bases, there was a span of 12 bases. Germline V CDR1 and CDR2: SNHLY, FYNNEI. The CDR3, as DNA: TGTGCCAGCAGTGGGGTGGGGACGGACACCGGGGAGCTGTTTTTT. Amino acids: CASSGVGTDTGELFF.

The CDR3 nucleotides read TGTGCCAGCAGTGAACAACCAGGGCAGGGCGAGCAGTACTTC. This gives the protein CASSEQPGQGEQYF. The chain is built from TRBV6-1 and TRBJ2-7; maybe TRBD1 (5 bases). This CDR3 is 14 amino acids long. V was pared by 2 bases and J by 6 bases, with 14 bases between. CDR1 is MNHNS and CDR2 is SASEGT in the germline V gene.

V is TRBV2 and J is TRBJ1-6, with D hard to call. Between the trimmed V and J ends, which lost 11 bases and 9 bases, there was a span of 23 bases. This CDR3 is 15 amino acids long. Germline CDR1 is SNHLY and CDR2 is FYNNEI. CDR3 sequence (DNA): TGTGCCGGCCAGTTAGATGGAGGTCGGGGTTCACCCCTCCACTTT. Its protein product is CAGQLDGGRGSPLHF.

This clonotype was seen once. V gene TRBV7-8 combines with J gene TRBJ2-7; D tentatively fits TRBD1 or TRBD2 (7 bases each). The CDR3 contains 17 residues. V lost 1 base and J 6 bases, leaving 22 bases between the germline ends. Germline CDR1 and CDR2: SGHVS and FQNEAQ. The CDR3 DNA sequence: TGTGCCAGCAGCTTAGTCATCCGCCGACAGGGAGGGGGCGAGCAGTACTTC. It is translated as CASSLVIRRQGGGEQYF. Full variable domain (remainder filled in from reference TRBV7-8 and TRBJ2-7): GAGVSQSPRYKVAKRGQDVALRCDPISGHVSLFWYQQALGQGPEFLTYFQNEAQLDKSGLPSDRFFAERPEGSVSTLKIQRTQQEDSAVYLCASSLVIRRQGGGEQYFGPGTRLTVT.

The chain combines TRBV18 with TRBJ2-3; TRBD2 is a possible D gene (5 bases). The ends were cut back, 0 bases at V and 2 bases at J, with 21 bases in the middle. This CDR3 spans 19 amino acids. The germline CDR1 and CDR2 sequences are KGHSH and LQKENI. The chain's CDR3 is CASSPPRVKESWDTDTQYF. CDR3 in DNA: TGTGCCAGCTCACCACCGCGGGTGAAGGAGTCTTGGGACACAGATACGCAGTATTTT.

This chain joins TRBV2 and TRBJ1-1, with 11 bases fitting TRBD1. V dropped 6 bases and J dropped 4; count of bases not matched to a gene: 4. This CDR3 is 14 amino acids long. Germline values: CDR1 SNHLY, CDR2 FYNNEI. The CDR3 loop reads CASSGDRGGTEAFF. The DNA for the CDR3 is TGTGCCAGCAGCGGGGACAGGGGGGGCACTGAAGCTTTCTTT.

The J gene is TRBJ1-5, the V gene TRBV29-1, with TRBD1 matching 9 bases. After removal of 4 bases from V and 7 bases from J, the junction contained 8 bases not matched to a gene. The germline V gene encodes CDR1 SQVTM and CDR2 ANQGSEA. The CDR3 length is 14 residues. CDR3 residues: CSVARDRDGQPQHF. As DNA, the CDR3 is TGCAGCGTTGCGAGGGACAGGGACGGACAGCCCCAGCATTTT.

The chain is built from TRBV25-1 and TRBJ2-2; 14 bases are shared with TRBD2. V trimming: 8 bases; J trimming: 5 bases; junction bases outside the gene matches: 7. Germline CDR1 is MGHDK and CDR2 is SYGVNS. The CDR3 totals 16 residues. CDR3: CASGGLAGGPTGELFF. The CDR3 bases are TGTGCCAGCGGAGGACTAGCGGGAGGTCCTACCGGGGAGCTGTTTTTT. Variable domain in full (rest from reference TRBV25-1 and TRBJ2-2): EADIYQTPRYLVIGTGKKITLECSQTMGHDKMYWYQQDPGMELHLIHYSYGVNSTEKGDLSSESTVSRIRTEHFPLTLESARPSHTSQYLCASGGLAGGPTGELFFGEGSRLTVL.

The chain has TRBV20-1 and TRBJ1-1; no clear D gene. The CDR3 covers 14 residues. Deletions cut 5 bases from V and 1 base from J, with 14 bases between. Germline V gene sequence: CDR1 DFQATT, CDR2 SNEGSKA (reference sequence). The CDR3, as DNA: TGCAGTGCTCGCCGGGCGGGTCCGAACACTGAAGCTTTCTTT. Translated: CSARRAGPNTEAFF.

V usage is TRBV5-1 and J usage is TRBJ2-5, with 7 bases aligning to TRBD2. V trimming: 2 bases; J trimming: 1 base; junction bases outside the gene matches: 8. The germline CDR1 and CDR2 sequences are SGHRS and YFSETQ. The CDR3 spans 16 residues. The CDR3 DNA follows: TGCGCCAGCAGCTTAGGGGCTAGCGGAGCCCAAGAGACCCAGTACTTC. This translates into CASSLGASGAQETQYF.

This chain links TRBV6-2 or TRBV6-3 with TRBJ1-5; D ambiguous. The CDR3 extends over 11 amino acids. V was cut by 8 bases and J by 7 bases, with 9 bases left in between. The germline gives CDR1 MNHEY, CDR2 SVGEGT. The CDR3: CASGPAQPQHF. The CDR3 DNA sequence: TGTGCCAGCGGACCAGCGCAGCCCCAGCATTTT.

V and J are TRBV4-3 and TRBJ2-3; tentative D call: TRBD2 (5 bases). Trimming cost V 1 base and J 4 bases, with 18 bases left between them. Germline CDR1 is LGHNA and CDR2 is YSLEER. This CDR3 comprises 17 residues. The CDR3 sequence: CASSQGIRHSGADTQYF. The CDR3 DNA follows: TGCGCCAGCAGCCAAGGGATTCGACACTCCGGGGCAGATACGCAGTATTTT.

The chain links TRBV7-2 to TRBJ2-3; possibly TRBD2 for D (6 bases). Per the germline V gene, CDR1 is SGHTA and CDR2 is FQGNSA. The CDR3 contains 14 residues. V lost 2 bases and J 6 bases, leaving 12 bases between the germline ends. The CDR3 region has the DNA TGTGCCAGCAGCTTAAACGGGGGTATGGATACGCAGTATTTT. Amino acids: CASSLNGGMDTQYF.

The chain couples TRBV6-5 to TRBJ2-5; possibly TRBD2 for D (6 bases). Germline V lookup: CDR1 MNHEY, CDR2 SVGAGI. V gave up 6 bases and J gave up 1 base, with 12 bases separating them. CDR3 length equals 14 residues. The chain's CDR3 is CASSTLGLQETQYF. The CDR3 DNA follows: TGTGCCAGCAGCACCCTGGGACTCCAAGAGACCCAGTACTTC.